The T cell receptor (beta chain) under discussion was sequenced for a study of T cells in narcolepsy. Sequenced by immunoSEQ multiplex PCR; TCRdb stores in-frame clones only, minus some. The sample holds 23,000 or so clones, about four fifths seen once. In germline, CDR1 is SGHAT, CDR2 FQNNGV. The CDR3 has 15 amino acids. The V gene end was trimmed by 5 bases and the J gene end by 4 bases; junction bases not matched to a gene: 5. The V gene is TRBV11-2, the J gene TRBJ2-7, with TRBD2 matching 13 bases. This sequence was found in a human donor with narcolepsy. The sample consisted of CD45RA- memory CD4+ T cells from PBMCs. The CDR3 sequence: CASSLRTSGRYEQYF. The CDR3 coding sequence is TGTGCCAGCAGCCTCAGGACTAGCGGGAGATACGAGCAGTACTTC.